This T cell receptor (beta chain) was found in a study of shared clonotypes between healthy human individuals. Overall study context: A donor's plate count was three for CD4 naive and three for CD4 memory; CD8 naive had two and CD8 memory one.

Naive-designated CD8 cells lacked CD45RO, were positively enriched for CCR7, and omitted terminally differentiated effector memory CD45RA+ cells. Caucasian adults living in Nashville, Tennessee, provided all samples. Each subset's genomic DNA was split evenly across several immunoSEQ plates. Using immunoSEQ multiplex PCR, the repertoire was profiled, and TCRdb retains in-frame clones only, with some absent. The sample has hundreds of thousands of clones; 85% to 95% are singletons. Sequencing was carried out using naive CD8+ T cells sorted from blood. This clonotype originated in a woman aged 25 to 45 in good health.

The CDR3 spells CAISEPGAAEQYF. As DNA, the CDR3 is TGTGCCATCAGTGAGCCCGGGGCGGCTGAGCAGTACTTC. The genes are TRBV10-3 and TRBJ2-7, with D perhaps TRBD1 or TRBD2 (5 bases each). Trimming removed 2 bases from V and 7 bases from J, with 12 bases in between. The CDR3 is 13 residues long. From germline, CDR1 is ENHRY and CDR2 SYGVKD.